This T cell receptor (beta chain) was recorded in a study of blood T cell repertoires in COVID-19. Study information: T cells, B-cell-depleted T cells, or PBMCs provided the cDNA or gDNA that served as material.

The CDR3 loop spans 12 amino acids. Trimming took 0 bases from V and 4 from J, leaving 4 bases between them. Per the germline V gene, CDR1 is SGDLS and CDR2 is YYNGEE. Using immunoSEQ multiplex PCR, the repertoire was profiled, and TCRdb retains in-frame clones only, with some absent. The sample includes roughly 130,000 clones, just under 85% of them seen just once. Sequenced: peripheral blood. The genes are TRBV9 and TRBJ2-5; D gene uncertain. The source is a woman in her 50s with acute or convalescent COVID-19. CDR3 DNA: TGTGCCAGCAGCGTAGAGCGAGAGACCCAGTACTTC. Translated, it gives CASSVERETQYF.